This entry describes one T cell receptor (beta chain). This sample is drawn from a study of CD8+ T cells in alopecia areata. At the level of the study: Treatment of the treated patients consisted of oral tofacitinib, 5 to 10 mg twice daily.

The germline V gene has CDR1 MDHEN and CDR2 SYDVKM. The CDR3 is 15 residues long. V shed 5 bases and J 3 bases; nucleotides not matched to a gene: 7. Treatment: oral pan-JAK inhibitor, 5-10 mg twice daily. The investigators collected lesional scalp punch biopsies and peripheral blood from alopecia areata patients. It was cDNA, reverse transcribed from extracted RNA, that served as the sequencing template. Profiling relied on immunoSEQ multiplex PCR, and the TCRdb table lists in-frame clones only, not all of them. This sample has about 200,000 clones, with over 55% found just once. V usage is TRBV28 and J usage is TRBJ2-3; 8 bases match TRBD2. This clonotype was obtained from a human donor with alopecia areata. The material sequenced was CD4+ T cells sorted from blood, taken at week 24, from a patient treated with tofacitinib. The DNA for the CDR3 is TGTGCCAGCAGTCCTCGGGGGGGTGTGACAGATACGCAGTATTTT. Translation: CASSPRGGVTDTQYF.